The present entry profiles one T cell receptor (beta chain) with its context. It lacks a known antigen. Base qualities are missing; no much larger clone stands one base away. The CDR3 regions of human TCRbeta chains were analyzed by immunosequencing. Per the original workflow: Repertoire TCRs were checked for matches against a reference library of SARS-CoV-2-specific TCRs that had been generated using the MIRA antigen-specificity platform. Breadth was defined as the fraction of unique TCRs that were SARS-CoV-2-associated. Depth was defined as the fraction of total T cells that were SARS-CoV-2-associated. Using the MIRA data, each spike-specific TCR was mapped to the spike region that the TCR reacts to and placed in a CD4 or CD8 class. Log10-transformed breadth and depth values were compared by one-way ANOVA with Sidak's multiple comparisons tests. As stored in TCRdb, this immuneACCESS dataset retains in-frame rearrangements with V and J assigned. A fraction of the clones does not appear; measured against another copy, unresolved V genes explain less than half of the discrepancy, and the remainder lacks a known reason. The D gene and trimming were derived from the DNA, and the V and J assignments and clone size from that table. The sample table contains about 120,000 clones; only one count was recorded for around 94% of them. About 2.7% of the sample is taken by the ten largest.

The junction shows trimming of 4 bases on V and 5 bases on J, plus 8 bases between the germline ends. Including the terminal cysteine and phenylalanine, the CDR3 comprises 12 residues. Only CDR3 DNA remains: 36 bases, in frame from the first base. Taken from the germline V gene, the CDR1 and CDR2 loops are SNHLY and FYNNEI. The source of the sample is a study of T cell responses to AZD1222 COVID-19 vaccine (dated by TCRdb to the early 2020s). Notes on the research overall: AZD1222 recipients with second doses at about 4 weeks or about 12 weeks were pooled, because spike-specific TCR depth and breadth did not differ between schedules. Trial participants were enrolled into age subgroups of 18-55, 56-69 and 70-plus years, which contained around 150, 28 and 57 TCR-sequenced participants, respectively. A total of under 250 trial participants underwent TCR sequencing, of whom 200 to 220 had received two doses of AZD1222 and approximately 26 had received two doses of the MenACWY control vaccine.

The intended sense of this specimen's time point label: baseline before first vaccination. Vaccinee samples were obtained from the UK trials COV001 and COV002, which included a single-blind randomized controlled phase 2/3 trial of AZD1222 (ChAdOx1 nCoV-19) in healthy adults. For TCRbeta chain sequencing, PBMC samples from trial participants were taken at day 0 and at day 28 after the second dose. General conclusions and limits of the study: Most participants were white British and females outnumbered males, and the authors suggested that clonal diversity may have been underestimated. The vaccine-associated CD4 TCRs covered the entire spike protein, and the dominant responses fell in regions 160-218 and 743-854. Because no day 14 peak-response samples were available, repertoires were characterized only after the peak T cell response. After two AZD1222 doses, spike-specific TCR breadth and depth were significantly higher than at day 0 and than in MenACWY recipients. Reportedly, almost half of the unique spike-specific TCRs recognized epitopes lying outside the regions that are mutated in the B.1.351 and B.1.1.7 variants. The 56-69-year group was small, and its depth increase did not reach significance, likely because of low power. Conclusions about previously exposed vaccinees are limited, since just six AZD1222 recipients were seropositive for SARS-CoV-2 at baseline.

The V gene is TRBV2 and the J gene is TRBJ1-1; the D gene is unclear. The TCR originated in an adult in good health. The source was peripheral blood, collected on day 0 of AZD1222 vaccination. This receptor carries the CDR3 CASSVKRTEAFF. In nucleotides, the sequence is TGTGCCAGCAGTGTAAAGAGGACTGAAGCTTTCTTT.